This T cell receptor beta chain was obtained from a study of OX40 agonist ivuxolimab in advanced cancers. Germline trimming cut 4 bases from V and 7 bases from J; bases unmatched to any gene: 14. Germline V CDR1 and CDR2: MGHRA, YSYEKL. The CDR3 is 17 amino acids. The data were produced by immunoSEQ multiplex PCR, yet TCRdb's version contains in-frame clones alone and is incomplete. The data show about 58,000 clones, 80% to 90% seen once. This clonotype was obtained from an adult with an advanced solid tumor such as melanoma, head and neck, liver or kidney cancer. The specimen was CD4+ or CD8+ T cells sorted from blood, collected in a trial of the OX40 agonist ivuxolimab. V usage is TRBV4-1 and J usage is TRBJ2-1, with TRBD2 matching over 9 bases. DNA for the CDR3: TGCGCCAGCAGCCCCGAGGTGGCGGGAGGGCTTCGGAATGAGCAGTTCTTC. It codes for CASSPEVAGGLRNEQFF.